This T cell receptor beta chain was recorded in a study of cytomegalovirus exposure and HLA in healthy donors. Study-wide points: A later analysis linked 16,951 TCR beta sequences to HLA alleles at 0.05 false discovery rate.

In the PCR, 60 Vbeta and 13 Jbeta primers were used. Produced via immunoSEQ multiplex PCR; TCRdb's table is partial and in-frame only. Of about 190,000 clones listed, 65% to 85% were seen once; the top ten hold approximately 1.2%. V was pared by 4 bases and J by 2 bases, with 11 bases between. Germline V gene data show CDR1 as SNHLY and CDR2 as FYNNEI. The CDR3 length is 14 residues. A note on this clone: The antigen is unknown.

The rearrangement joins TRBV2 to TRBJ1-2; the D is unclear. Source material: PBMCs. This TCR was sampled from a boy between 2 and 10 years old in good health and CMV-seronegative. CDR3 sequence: CASSAGGKNYGYTF. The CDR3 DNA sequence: TGTGCCAGCAGTGCAGGAGGAAAAAACTATGGCTACACCTTC.